A few counts support the clone carrying this TCR beta chain. Its specificity is not known. TCRdb reanalysed the multiplex PCR reads using MiXCR and keeps one entry per CDR3 protein. The table has about 110,000 distinct CDR3 sequences, roughly 29% seen once. The CDR3 is made up of 13 amino acids. CDR1 is DFQATT, CDR2 SNEGSKA, per germline (reference sequence). The ends were cut back, 3 bases at V and 4 bases at J, with 12 bases in the middle. The lymph nodes were axillary draining lymph nodes from breast cancer patients. The data originate from a study of breast tumors, draining lymph nodes, adjacent tissues. Broader study findings: The data were judged consistent with most tumor T cells coming from lymph node and expanding in tumor. The lymph node origin of tumor T cells was framed as consistent with a hypothesis, not demonstrated. Tumors had less TCR diversity than lymph nodes, more than nontumor tissue. Tumor and nontumor repertoires were significantly more similar in luminal-like than in basal-like breast cancer.

The V gene is TRBV20-1, the J gene TRBJ1-2, with D uncertain. The sequencing input was axillary lymph node tissue. The sequence came from a female donor with breast cancer. Some clones in this sample may be carry-over from other donors' samples. The CDR3 sequence: CSASKGATYGYTF. The DNA of the CDR3 is TGCAGTGCTAGTAAGGGAGCAACCTATGGCTACACCTTC.